This T cell receptor (beta chain) was obtained from a study of regulatory T cells in long-lasting Graves disease. Overall study findings and caveats: TCR diversity in persistent Graves' patients was below that of newly diagnosed ones.

Described time point: newly diagnosed GD, antithyroid drugs for less than 3 months. Making the TCR library involved RNA that had been extracted from PBMCs. Germline V gives CDR1 SGHRS, CDR2 YFSETQ. This CDR3 spans 15 amino acids. V was pared by 6 bases and J by 2 bases, with 15 bases between. This clonotype was recorded a few times. Its specificity is not known. With iRepertoire HTBI primers and Arm-PCR of CDR3 regions, TCR beta libraries were built. One entry per CDR3 protein, called by TCRdb with MiXCR from the multiplex PCR reads. This sample has 400,000 to 550,000 distinct CDR3 sequences, with about 16% found just once. This same sample was also part of a study on T cells in Graves' hyperthyroidism and ophthalmopathy.

The chain links TRBV5-1 to TRBJ1-5; D is unclear. Sequenced here: peripheral blood mononuclear cells (PBMCs), sampled at new diagnosis, from a patient treated with antithyroid drugs. The clonotype comes from a woman between 25 and 40 years old with Graves disease. CDR3 protein: CASKAGPAGNQPQHF. Here the CDR3 DNA reads TGCGCCAGCAAAGCTGGGCCGGCCGGCAATCAGCCCCAGCATTTT.